This TCR beta chain was identified in a study of cytomegalovirus exposure and HLA in healthy donors. Study-wide results and limits: Specificity for CMV antigens was confirmed in vitro for a few of the CMV-associated chains. Reported performance of the classifier showed diagnosis of cytomegalovirus status with high specificity and sensitivity. The study listed roughly 160 cytomegalovirus-associated TCR beta chains.

The CDR3 is made up of 14 amino acids. Per the germline V gene, CDR1 is SGHRS and CDR2 is YFSETQ. V lost 0 bases to trimming and J lost 3 bases; unmatched junction nucleotides: 0. The table came from immunoSEQ multiplex PCR; TCRdb's copy has only in-frame clones and leaves some out. Of some 270,000 clones listed, 65% to 90% were seen once; the top ten hold 0.9% to 1.1%. Concerning this clone itself: Its antigen is as yet unknown.

The chain has TRBV5-1 and TRBJ2-1; 7 bases are a match to TRBD2. This clonotype was sampled from a woman aged 18-35 years in good health and CMV-seronegative. Source material: PBMCs. The CDR3 DNA is TGCGCCAGCAGCTTGGGGGACTACTACAATGAGCAGTTCTTC. Its protein product is CASSLGDYYNEQFF.